These 26 T cell receptor beta chains were sequenced from one sample in a study of CD8 T cells in ankylosing spondylitis. Study conclusions and caveats: Seemingly characteristic of ankylosing spondylitis blood was a TCR beta motif consisting of about 8 highly homologous variants.

TCRdb re-derived calls from the 5' RACE reads in MiXCR, one entry per CDR3 protein. The table records hundreds of thousands of distinct CDR3 sequences, roughly 12% of them present only once. Their specific antigens are unknown. Material for sequencing was blood, either unsorted or a sorted T cell fraction (not recorded which). Receptors originate from a male donor with ankylosing spondylitis.

As to this clonotype: At one of its ends the junction is not consistent with the germline gene, which may arise from a read error. The chain employs TRBV4-3 and TRBJ2-4, with D tentatively TRBD1 (5 bases). This CDR3 comprises 14 residues. Germline CDR1 and CDR2: LGHNA and YSLEER. The CDR3 loop reads CASSQVLADTRVNF. CDR3 bases: TGCGCCAGCAGCCAAGTTTTGGCGGACACCCGTGTGAACTTC.

This clonotype was picked up many times. The chain links TRBV20-1 to TRBJ1-6, with D unclear. Germline V lookup: CDR1 DFQATT, CDR2 SNEGSKA (reference sequence). V was cut by 3 bases and J by 7 bases, with 13 bases left in between. This CDR3 contains 14 residues. The DNA of the CDR3 is TGCAGTGCTAGTATTAGAGAGAGGAATTCACCCCTCCACTTT. This sequence encodes CSASIRERNSPLHF.

This clonotype came up many times. The CDR3 coding sequence is TGCAGTGCTAGAGAGGACCCTAGCGGCACAGATACGCAGTATTTT. Its translation is CSAREDPSGTDTQYF. This sequence joins TRBV20-1 and TRBJ2-3; possible D gene TRBD2, 6 bases. This CDR3 spans 15 amino acids. V lost 0 bases and J lost 1, with 11 bases in between. Germline V lookup: CDR1 DFQATT, CDR2 SNEGSKA (reference sequence).

This chain uses TRBV3-1 with TRBJ2-3; 13 bases are a match to TRBD2. The CDR3 sequence is 17 residues long. Trimming removed 1 base from V and 5 bases from J; junction bases left unmatched: 6. Germline lookup yields CDR1 LGHDT and CDR2 YNNKEL (reference sequence). The CDR3 DNA reads TGTGCCAGCAGCCAAGTACGACTAGCGGGAGGTGTAGATACGCAGTATTTT. Its translation is CASSQVRLAGGVDTQYF.

The V call is TRBV20-1, the J call TRBJ2-1; tentatively, D is TRBD1 or TRBD2 (5 bases each). The CDR3 sequence is 14 residues long. The V end was cut by 6 bases, the J end by 3 bases, with 15 bases between. The V gene's germline CDR1 is DFQATT and CDR2 SNEGSKA (reference sequence). CDR3: CSAQARGVYNEQFF. DNA for the CDR3: TGCAGTGCCCAAGCGAGGGGAGTCTACAATGAGCAGTTCTTC.

This clonotype was counted a few times. J is TRBJ1-1 and V is TRBV12-3 or TRBV12-4, with no clear D. Trimming shortened V by 2 bases and J by 3 bases, and 16 bases separated the two germline ends. The CDR3 sequence is 16 residues long. The CDR3 spells CASSLRLFRADTEAFF. CDR3 DNA: TGTGCCAGCAGTTTAAGGTTATTTCGAGCGGACACTGAAGCTTTCTTT.

The chain is built from TRBV24-1 and TRBJ2-3; possibly TRBD2 for D (6 bases). V was trimmed by 10 bases and J by 5 bases, leaving 12 bases between them. The germline V gene encodes CDR1 KGHDR and CDR2 SFDVKD. There are 12 residues in the CDR3. The DNA for the CDR3 is TGTGCCACACGGCGGGACGGAGATACGCAGTATTTT. This gives the protein CATRRDGDTQYF.

This sequence joins TRBV18 and TRBJ1-2; 7 bases fit TRBD1. Unmatched junction bases numbered 9, after V lost 4 bases and J lost 10 bases. The CDR3 contains 13 residues. Germline loops: CDR1 KGHSH, CDR2 LQKENI. The CDR3 bases are TGTGCCAGCTCACGTCAGACAGGGATCCTCTACACCTTC. Amino acids: CASSRQTGILYTF.

The chain employs TRBV7-9 and TRBJ2-1, with 9 bases fitting TRBD2. The CDR3 has 17 residues. Germline CDR1 and CDR2: SEHNR and FQNEAQ (reference sequence). The V segment lost 5 bases and the J segment 4 bases; nucleotides outside the gene matches: 12. The CDR3 region is CASSPSGAGGFYNEQFF. The CDR3 coding sequence is TGTGCCAGCAGCCCCAGCGGGGCGGGAGGGTTTTACAATGAGCAGTTCTTC.

This clonotype has just a few counts. The rearrangement joins TRBV20-1 to TRBJ2-5, with 8 bases lining up with TRBD2. The CDR3 extends over 13 amino acids. Germline loops: CDR1 DFQATT, CDR2 SNEGSKA (reference sequence). J was trimmed by 4 bases and V by 5 bases; bases with no gene match: 6. The CDR3 loop is CSASGGPRETQYF. The CDR3 bases are TGCAGTGCTTCGGGAGGGCCGAGAGAGACCCAGTACTTC.

This clonotype was counted only a few times. V is TRBV5-6 and J is TRBJ2-1; D is perhaps TRBD2 (6 bases). CDR3 length equals 14 residues. Germline-derived CDR1 and CDR2 are SGHDT and YYEEEE. Trimming took off 4 bases at V and 6 bases at J, with 14 bases between the two ends. The CDR3, as DNA: TGTGCCAGCAGCCGGGACTTAGGGTCCAATGAGCAGTTCTTC. Its protein is CASSRDLGSNEQFF.

This chain joins TRBV12-5 and TRBJ2-3; D not resolved. Deletions cut 3 bases from V and 1 base from J, with 5 bases between. There are 13 residues in the CDR3. Per germline, CDR1 LGHNT and CDR2 FRNRAP. The CDR3 is CASGLGRTDTQYF. The CDR3 DNA reads TGTGCTAGTGGTTTAGGACGCACAGATACGCAGTATTTT.

Comment on this clonotype: At one boundary the junction diverges from the germline segment, which might be a read error. This rearrangement joins TRBV20-1 to TRBJ1-2; D remains ambiguous. Germline values: CDR1 DFQATT, CDR2 SNEGSKA (reference sequence). This CDR3 comprises 12 residues. As DNA, the CDR3 is TGCAGAGCTAGGACCGACAACGACGGCTACACCTTC. Translated, it gives CRARTDNDGYTF.

This clonotype was seen a handful of times. This rearrangement joins TRBV29-1 to TRBJ1-5; no clear D. With 2 bases removed from V and 5 bases from J, the gap between germline ends came to 7 bases. This CDR3 has 12 residues. CDR1 and CDR2 (germline): SQVTM, ANQGSEA. Written as DNA, the CDR3 is TGCAGCGTTGAAAAAAGGTATCAGCCCCAGCATTTT. Translation: CSVEKRYQPQHF.

This clonotype has at least ten counts. The chain is built from TRBV10-3 and TRBJ2-7; 11 bases map to TRBD2. CDR1 is ENHRY and CDR2 is SYGVKD in the germline V gene. V was clipped by 2 bases and J by 2 bases; unmatched bases: 2. The CDR3 sequence is 15 residues long. CDR3 residues: CAISEGTSGTYEQYF. The CDR3, as DNA: TGTGCCATCAGTGAGGGGACTAGCGGAACCTACGAGCAGTACTTC.

Concerning this clonotype: One junction end disagrees with the germline gene, perhaps due to a read error. This chain uses TRBV6-6 with TRBJ2-5, with 14 positions matching TRBD2. Germline CDR1 is MNHNY and CDR2 is SVGAGI (reference sequence). This CDR3 is built from 13 residues. CDR3 amino acids: CASSSRLAGGNGF. DNA of the CDR3: TGTGCCAGCAGTTCAAGACTAGCGGGGGGGAATGGCTTC.

The gene calls are TRBV7-9 and TRBJ1-1, with 11 bases that match TRBD1. In germline, CDR1 is SEHNR, CDR2 FQNEAQ (reference sequence). This CDR3 has 15 residues. After removal of 5 bases from V and 7 bases from J, the junction contained 9 bases not matched to a gene. The CDR3 coding sequence is TGTGCCAGCAGCCGGACAGGGGGCGTGAGTGGTGAAGCTTTCTTT. Translation: CASSRTGGVSGEAFF.

The genes are TRBV20-1 and TRBJ2-3, with D tentatively TRBD2 (5 bases). Germline assignment: CDR1 DFQATT and CDR2 SNEGSKA (reference sequence). Trimming shortened V by 6 bases and J by 6 bases, and 13 bases separated the two germline ends. The CDR3 spans 12 residues. CDR3 in amino acids: CSARTGWDTQYF. The CDR3 bases are TGCAGTGCCCGGACTGGTTGGGATACGCAGTATTTT.

This clonotype was observed a few times. The chain uses TRBV20-1 and TRBJ2-7, with D tentatively TRBD1 or TRBD2 (5 bases each). V shed 2 bases and J shed 5 bases, with 22 bases lying between them. This CDR3 is built from 16 residues. The germline CDR1 and CDR2 sequences are DFQATT and SNEGSKA (reference sequence). The CDR3 DNA follows: TGCAGTGCTAGAAAATTCCAGGGCTCCGGGGTCCACGAGCAGTACTTC. Translation: CSARKFQGSGVHEQYF.

The sample holds many counts of this clonotype. The rearrangement joins TRBV10-3 to TRBJ2-5, with 10 bases lining up with TRBD1. Trimming cost V 3 bases and J 2 bases; bases outside gene matches: 3. This CDR3 is 15 amino acids long. The V gene's germline CDR1 is ENHRY and CDR2 SYGVKD. The CDR3 protein is CAISDMGQGQETQYF. The DNA for the CDR3 is TGTGCCATCAGTGACATGGGACAGGGGCAAGAGACCCAGTACTTC.

The chain couples TRBV20-1 to TRBJ2-1, with D perhaps TRBD2 (6 bases). CDR1 and CDR2 (germline): DFQATT, SNEGSKA (reference sequence). This CDR3 is 13 amino acids long. Trimming shortened V by 4 bases and J by 4 bases, and 11 bases separated the two germline ends. The CDR3 nucleotides read TGCAGTGCTACGCCGGGGGATTACAATGAGCAGTTCTTC. This translates into CSATPGDYNEQFF.

The chain carries TRBV7-1 and TRBJ2-5; 15 nucleotides align to TRBD2. TRBV7-1 is treated as an ORF (open reading frame) with a function not yet certain. The length of the CDR3 is 22 residues. The ends lost 3 bases at V and 4 bases at J; junction bases unmatched: 21. CDR3 bases: TGTGCCAGCAGCTCTAGCGGGACAGGGGAATGGACTAGCGGGGGGGCCGTAGAGACCCAGTACTTC. It codes for CASSSSGTGEWTSGGAVETQYF.

At least ten counts were recorded for this clonotype. CDR3 nucleotides: TGCAGTGCTAGAGAATACCAGATCTACGAGCAGTACTTC. Encoded protein: CSAREYQIYEQYF. V usage is TRBV20-1 and J usage is TRBJ2-7; D is ambiguous. The CDR3 contains 13 residues. Germline V CDR1 and CDR2: DFQATT, SNEGSKA (reference sequence). The ends were cut back, 0 bases at V and 3 bases at J, with 9 bases in the middle.

This clonotype has a count of ten or more. The CDR3 sequence is CASSLADVVQFF. In DNA, the CDR3 is TGTGCCAGCAGTTTAGCCGACGTGGTACAGTTCTTC. The chain joins TRBV12-3 or TRBV12-4 to TRBJ2-1; D gene unclear. The CDR3 runs to 12 residues. V gave up 0 bases and J gave up 13 bases, with 10 bases separating them.

The rearrangement joins TRBV18 to TRBJ2-6; D gene uncertain. The germline V gene has CDR1 KGHSH and CDR2 LQKENI. The CDR3 runs to 15 residues. V lost 6 bases to trimming and J lost 1 base, with 10 bases between them. The CDR3 sequence: CASSRMGSGANVLTF. In DNA form, the CDR3 reads TGTGCCAGCTCCCGGATGGGTTCTGGGGCCAACGTCCTGACTTTC.

This clonotype was seen only a few times. The chain joins TRBV7-3 to TRBJ2-4, with a possible D match to TRBD1 (5 bases). Germline-derived CDR1 and CDR2 are SGHTA and FQGTGA. Trimming shortened V by 0 bases and J by 7 bases, and 13 bases separated the two germline ends. The CDR3 length is 15 residues. As DNA, the CDR3 is TGTGCCAGCAGCTTAACGCCAGGGATGATTAACATTCAGTACTTC. It is translated as CASSLTPGMINIQYF.